What follows are 10 T cell receptor beta chains derived from one specimen sequenced in a study of response to subunit inactivated influenza vaccine. TCRdb processed the RT-PCR reads anew with MiXCR; each CDR3 protein has one entry. The sample lists roughly 650,000 distinct CDR3 sequences, 15% to 18% occurring once. The source material was PBMCs from blood, sampled approximately 12 days after vaccination. The receptors originated from a middle-aged man who received an inactivated influenza vaccine.

This clonotype has ten or more counts. The V call is TRBV25-1, the J call TRBJ2-2; the D is unclear. The germline V gene encodes CDR1 MGHDK and CDR2 SYGVNS. CDR3 length: 14 amino acids. V was cut by 5 bases and J by 1 base, with 8 bases left in between. The DNA for the CDR3 is TGTGCCAGCAGTAATTGGTTGAACACCGGGGAGCTGTTTTTT. Its protein is CASSNWLNTGELFF.

This clonotype has a count of ten or more. The genes are TRBV5-1 and TRBJ2-3, with TRBD2 matching over 12 bases. CDR3 size: 17 residues. In germline, CDR1 is SGHRS, CDR2 YFSETQ. The V gene end was trimmed by 4 bases and the J gene end by 1 base; junction bases not matched to a gene: 7. CDR3 sequence (DNA): TGCGCCAGCAGCCCCTACCTAGCGGGGGGGGGCACAGATACGCAGTATTTT. Protein: CASSPYLAGGGTDTQYF.

The rearrangement joins TRBV6-2 or TRBV6-3 to TRBJ2-1; perhaps TRBD2 as D (7 bases). The CDR3 runs to 16 residues. Germline V gene sequence: CDR1 MNHEY, CDR2 SVGEGT. Trimming removed 0 bases at V and 5 bases at J, with 14 bases between. CDR3 bases: TGTGCCAGCAGTTACTCTCCCGGGGGGCTAAACAATGAGCAGTTCTTC. Encoded protein: CASSYSPGGLNNEQFF.

The chain uses TRBV6-2 or TRBV6-3 and TRBJ2-7; 16 bases fit TRBD2. The germline V gene encodes CDR1 MNHEY and CDR2 SVGEGT. V lost 6 bases and J lost 2; bases outside the gene matches: 10. The CDR3 extends over 18 amino acids. The CDR3 here is CASRLPGLAGGNPYEQYF. CDR3 in DNA: TGTGCCAGCAGACTACCGGGACTAGCGGGGGGGAACCCCTACGAGCAGTACTTC.

This clonotype was found a few times. The chain couples TRBV4-2 to TRBJ1-4; D is unclear. Trimming stripped 0 bases from V and 7 bases from J, with 9 bases between. The CDR3 is 14 residues long. CDR1 LGHNA and CDR2 YNFKEQ come from the germline V gene. The CDR3 loop reads CASSQDLVGEKLFF. The CDR3 DNA reads TGTGCCAGCAGCCAAGATTTAGTTGGTGAAAAACTGTTTTTT.

This clonotype was seen many times. The rearrangement joins TRBV12-3 or TRBV12-4 to TRBJ2-2; D uncertain. The CDR3 extends over 15 amino acids. Trimming cost V 5 bases and J 6 bases, with 16 bases left between them. CDR3: CASSVTISPPGELFF. The DNA of the CDR3 is TGTGCCAGCAGTGTCACTATTTCCCCGCCCGGGGAGCTGTTTTTT.

The CDR3 loop reads CASSIESGRAQSEQFF. Here the CDR3 DNA reads TGTGCCAGTAGTATAGAGAGCGGGAGGGCCCAATCTGAGCAGTTCTTC. The chain carries TRBV19 and TRBJ2-1; 10 nucleotides agree with TRBD2. V lost 0 bases and J lost 9; bases outside the gene matches: 8. The germline CDR1 and CDR2 sequences are LNHDA and SQIVND (reference sequence). The CDR3 runs 16 residues.

This chain uses TRBV29-1 with TRBJ2-1; D uncertain. Between the trimmed V and J ends, which lost 2 bases and 6 bases, there was a span of 8 bases. CDR1 and CDR2 from the germline V gene are SQVTM and ANQGSEA. This CDR3 is 12 amino acids long. DNA of the CDR3: TGCAGCGTTGAACTTAGCCCCAATGAGCAGTTCTTC. Translated, it gives CSVELSPNEQFF.

This clonotype was seen only a few times. The chain combines TRBV5-1 with TRBJ2-3; either TRBD1 or TRBD2 may fit D (5 bases each). Trimming took 0 bases from V and 0 from J, leaving 11 bases between them. The CDR3 runs to 16 residues. Germline loops: CDR1 SGHRS, CDR2 YFSETQ. The CDR3 spells CASSLDGAGSTDTQYF. The DNA of the CDR3 is TGCGCCAGCAGCTTGGACGGGGCAGGGAGCACAGATACGCAGTATTTT. The full variable domain, with the rest looked up from reference TRBV5-1 and TRBJ2-3, is KAGVTQTPRYLIKTRGQQVTLSCSPISGHRSVSWYQQTPGQGLQFLFEYFSETQRNKGNFPGRFSGRQFSNSRSEMNVSTLELGDSALYLCASSLDGAGSTDTQYFGPGTRLTVL.

Comments on this clonotype: It may be a read error: a sequence one base away is much more abundant. This sequence joins TRBV4-3 and TRBJ2-2; TRBD2 aligns across 8 bases. Germline values: CDR1 LGHNA, CDR2 YSLEER. The length of the CDR3 is 16 residues. The CDR3 DNA reads as TGCGCCAGCAGGCAAGGAAGCGGGAGTAGCACCGGGGAGCTGTTTTTT. The encoded protein is CASRQGSGSSTGELFF.